This paragraph reports one T cell receptor (beta chain). This entry comes from a study of T-cell reconstitution after alpha-beta-depleted transplantation in children. As it was prepared, the TCRbeta library received unique molecular identifiers. TCRdb processed the PCR reads anew with MiXCR; each CDR3 protein has one entry. The sample holds around 200,000 distinct CDR3 sequences, roughly a tenth seen once. The CDR3 sequence is 14 residues long. Trimming removed 6 bases at V and 5 bases at J, with 16 bases between. From germline, CDR1 is KGHSH and CDR2 LQKENI. The receptor was isolated from a child less than two years old with acute myeloid leukemia, due to receive a stem cell transplant. The starting material was PBMCs, obtained before TCRalphabeta/CD19-depleted stem cell transplant. The V and J genes are TRBV18 and TRBJ2-5; the D gene is possibly TRBD1 (6 bases). Here the CDR3 reads CASSGLTGRETQYF. In DNA form, the CDR3 reads TGTGCCAGCTCCGGCTTAACAGGGCGGGAGACCCAGTACTTC.